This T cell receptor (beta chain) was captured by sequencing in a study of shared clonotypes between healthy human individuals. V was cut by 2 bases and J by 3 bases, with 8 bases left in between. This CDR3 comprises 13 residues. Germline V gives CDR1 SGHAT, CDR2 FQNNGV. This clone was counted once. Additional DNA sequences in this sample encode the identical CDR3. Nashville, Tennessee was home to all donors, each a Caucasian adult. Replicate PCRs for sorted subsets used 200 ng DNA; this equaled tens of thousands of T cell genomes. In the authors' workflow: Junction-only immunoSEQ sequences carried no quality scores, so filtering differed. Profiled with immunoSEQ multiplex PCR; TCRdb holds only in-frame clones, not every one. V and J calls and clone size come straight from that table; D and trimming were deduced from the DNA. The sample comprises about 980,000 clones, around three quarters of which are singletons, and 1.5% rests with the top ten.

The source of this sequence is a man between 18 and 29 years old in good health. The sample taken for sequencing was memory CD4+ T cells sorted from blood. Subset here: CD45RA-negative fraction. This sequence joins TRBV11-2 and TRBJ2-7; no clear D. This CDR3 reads CASSLLAGYEQYF. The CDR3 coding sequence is TGTGCCAGCAGCTTATTGGCAGGCTACGAGCAGTACTTC.